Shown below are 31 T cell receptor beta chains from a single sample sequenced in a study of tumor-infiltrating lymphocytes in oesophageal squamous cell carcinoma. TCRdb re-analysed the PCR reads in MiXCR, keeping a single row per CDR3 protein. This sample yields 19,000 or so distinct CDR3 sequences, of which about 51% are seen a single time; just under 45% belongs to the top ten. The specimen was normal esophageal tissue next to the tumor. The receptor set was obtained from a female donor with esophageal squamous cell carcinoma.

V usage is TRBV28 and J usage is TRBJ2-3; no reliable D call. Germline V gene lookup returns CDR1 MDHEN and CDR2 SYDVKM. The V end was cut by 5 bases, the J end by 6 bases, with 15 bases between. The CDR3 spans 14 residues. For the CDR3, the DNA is TGTGCCAGCAGTCCGCCCCAGTATTGGGATACGCAGTATTTT. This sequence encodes CASSPPQYWDTQYF. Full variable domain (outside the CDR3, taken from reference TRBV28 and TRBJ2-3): DVKVTQSSRYLVKRTGEKVFLECVQDMDHENMFWYRQDPGLGLRLIYFSYDVKMKEKGDIPEGYSVSREKKERFSLILESASTNQTSMYLCASSPPQYWDTQYFGPGTRLTVL.

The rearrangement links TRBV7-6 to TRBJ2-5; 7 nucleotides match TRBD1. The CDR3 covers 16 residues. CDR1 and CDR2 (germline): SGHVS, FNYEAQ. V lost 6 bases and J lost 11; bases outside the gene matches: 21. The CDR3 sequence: CASSFRPGTEYNEQYF. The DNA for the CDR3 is TGTGCCAGCAGTTTCCGCCCCGGGACAGAGTACAATGAGCAGTACTTC.

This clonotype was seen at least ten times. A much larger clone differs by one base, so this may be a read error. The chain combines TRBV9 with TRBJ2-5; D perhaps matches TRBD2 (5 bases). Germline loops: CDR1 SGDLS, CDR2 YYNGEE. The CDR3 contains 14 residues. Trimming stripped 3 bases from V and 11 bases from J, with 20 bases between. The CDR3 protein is CASSAPTRNDEQYF. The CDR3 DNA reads TGTGCCAGCAGCGCCCCTACTAGGAACGATGAGCAGTACTTC. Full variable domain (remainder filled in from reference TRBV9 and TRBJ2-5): DSGVTQTPKHLITATGQRVTLRCSPRSGDLSVYWYQQSLDQGLQFLIQYYNGEERAKGNILERFSAQQFPDLHSELNLSSLELGDSALYFCASSAPTRNDEQYFGPGTRLLVL.

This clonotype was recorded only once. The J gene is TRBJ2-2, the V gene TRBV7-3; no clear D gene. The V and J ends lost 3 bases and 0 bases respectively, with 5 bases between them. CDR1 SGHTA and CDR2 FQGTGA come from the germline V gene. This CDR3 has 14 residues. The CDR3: CASSFGSNTGELFF. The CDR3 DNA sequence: TGTGCCAGCAGCTTCGGCTCGAACACCGGGGAGCTGTTTTTT.

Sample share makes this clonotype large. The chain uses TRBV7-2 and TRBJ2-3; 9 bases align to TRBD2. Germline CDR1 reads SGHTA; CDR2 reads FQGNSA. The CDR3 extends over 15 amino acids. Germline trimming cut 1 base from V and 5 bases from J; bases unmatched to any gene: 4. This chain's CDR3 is CASSLVAGGGDTQYF. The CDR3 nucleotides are TGTGCCAGCAGCTTAGTTGCGGGAGGGGGAGATACGCAGTATTTT.

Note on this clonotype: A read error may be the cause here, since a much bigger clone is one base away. The CDR3 sequence is CASSRTTSGRGDTQYF. CDR3 in DNA: TGTGCCAGCAGTCGGACGACTAGCGGGAGGGGGGACACCCAGTACTTC. J is TRBJ2-7 and V is TRBV6-1, with 14 bases that match TRBD2. Germline V gives CDR1 MNHNS, CDR2 SASEGT. The CDR3 length is 16 residues. Unmatched junction bases numbered 13, after V lost 5 bases and J lost 10 bases.

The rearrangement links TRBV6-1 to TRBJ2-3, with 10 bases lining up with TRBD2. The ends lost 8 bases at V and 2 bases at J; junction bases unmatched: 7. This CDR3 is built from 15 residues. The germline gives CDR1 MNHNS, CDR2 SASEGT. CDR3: CASGLAGGVTDTQYF. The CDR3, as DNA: TGTGCCAGCGGGTTAGCGGGAGGAGTCACAGATACGCAGTATTTT.

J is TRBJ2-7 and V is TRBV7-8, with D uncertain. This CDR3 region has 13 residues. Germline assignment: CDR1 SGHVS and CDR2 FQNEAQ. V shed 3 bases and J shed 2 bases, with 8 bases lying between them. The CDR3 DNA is TGTGCCAGCAGCTTTGGATTAGCCTACGAGCAGTACTTC. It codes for CASSFGLAYEQYF.

The CDR3 region is CATSDRASNQPQHF. The CDR3, as DNA: TGTGCCACCAGTGACAGGGCTAGCAATCAGCCCCAGCATTTT. This sequence joins TRBV24-1 and TRBJ1-5; D is possibly TRBD1 (5 bases). Germline V gives CDR1 KGHDR, CDR2 SFDVKD. The CDR3 is made up of 14 amino acids. V lost 4 bases and J 0 bases, leaving 6 bases between the germline ends.

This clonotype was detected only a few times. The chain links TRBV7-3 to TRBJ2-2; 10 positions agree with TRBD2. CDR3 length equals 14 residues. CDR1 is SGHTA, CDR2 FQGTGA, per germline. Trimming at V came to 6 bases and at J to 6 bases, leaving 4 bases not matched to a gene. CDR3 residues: CASSRTSGAGELFF. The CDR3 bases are TGTGCCAGCAGTAGGACTAGCGGTGCCGGGGAGCTGTTTTTT.

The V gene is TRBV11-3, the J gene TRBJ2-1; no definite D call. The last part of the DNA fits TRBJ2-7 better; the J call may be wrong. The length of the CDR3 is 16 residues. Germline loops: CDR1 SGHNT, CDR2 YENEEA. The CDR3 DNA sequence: TGTGCCAGCAGCTTAGATTCTGGGCGAACCTTGGACGAGCAGTACTTC. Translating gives CASSLDSGRTLDEQYF.

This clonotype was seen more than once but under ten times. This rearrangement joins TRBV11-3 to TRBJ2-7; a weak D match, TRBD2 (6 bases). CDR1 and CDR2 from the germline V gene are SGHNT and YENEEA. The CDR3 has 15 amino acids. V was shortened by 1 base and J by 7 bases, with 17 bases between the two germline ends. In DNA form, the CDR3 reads TGTGCCAGCAGCTTAGGGACTATGGCCTACAATGAGCAGTACTTC. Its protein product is CASSLGTMAYNEQYF.

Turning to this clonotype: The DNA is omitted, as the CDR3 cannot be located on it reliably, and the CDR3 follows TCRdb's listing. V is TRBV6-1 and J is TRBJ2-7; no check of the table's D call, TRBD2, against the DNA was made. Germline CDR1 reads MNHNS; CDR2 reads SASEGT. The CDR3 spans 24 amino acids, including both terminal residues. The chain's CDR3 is CASHRGVSSGANVLTFGAQETQYF.

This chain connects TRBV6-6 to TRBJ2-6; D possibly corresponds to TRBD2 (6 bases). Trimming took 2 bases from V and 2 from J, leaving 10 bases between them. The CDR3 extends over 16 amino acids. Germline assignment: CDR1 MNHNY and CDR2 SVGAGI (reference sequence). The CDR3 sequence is CASSYARGAGANVLTF. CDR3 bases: TGTGCCAGCAGTTACGCGCGGGGCGCTGGGGCCAACGTCCTGACTTTC.

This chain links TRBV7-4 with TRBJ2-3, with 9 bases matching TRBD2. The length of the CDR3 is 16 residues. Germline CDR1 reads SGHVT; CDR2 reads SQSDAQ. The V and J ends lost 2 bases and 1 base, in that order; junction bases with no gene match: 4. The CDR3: CASSLLAGGGTDTQYF. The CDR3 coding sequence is TGTGCCAGCAGCTTATTGGCGGGAGGGGGCACAGATACGCAGTATTTT. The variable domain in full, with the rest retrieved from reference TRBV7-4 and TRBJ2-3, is GAGVSQSPRYKVAKRGRDVALRCDSISGHVTLYWYRQTLGQGSEVLTYSQSDAQRDKSGRPSGRFSAERPERSVSTLKIQRTEQGDSAVYLCASSLLAGGGTDTQYFGPGTRLTVL.

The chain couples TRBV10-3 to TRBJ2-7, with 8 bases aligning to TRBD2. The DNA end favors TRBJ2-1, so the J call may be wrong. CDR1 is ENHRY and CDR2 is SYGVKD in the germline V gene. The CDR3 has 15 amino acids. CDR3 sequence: CAISESPGLVNEQFF. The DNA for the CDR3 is TGTGCCATCAGTGAGTCACCGGGACTAGTTAATGAGCAGTTCTTC.

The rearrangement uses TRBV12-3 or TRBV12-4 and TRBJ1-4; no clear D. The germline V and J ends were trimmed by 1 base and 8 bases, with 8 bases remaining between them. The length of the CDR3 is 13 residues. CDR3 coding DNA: TGTGCCAGCAGTTTAGGTGAATGGGAAAAACTGTTTTTT. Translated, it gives CASSLGEWEKLFF.

The DNA for the CDR3 is TGTGCCAGCAGGAGAGCTCATAGCACAGATACGCAGTATTTT. Its protein is CASRRAHSTDTQYF. The chain carries TRBV2 and TRBJ2-3; D is ambiguous. Trimming pared 6 bases from V and 0 bases from J, leaving 10 bases between. The germline V gene has CDR1 SNHLY and CDR2 FYNNEI. The CDR3 has 14 amino acids.

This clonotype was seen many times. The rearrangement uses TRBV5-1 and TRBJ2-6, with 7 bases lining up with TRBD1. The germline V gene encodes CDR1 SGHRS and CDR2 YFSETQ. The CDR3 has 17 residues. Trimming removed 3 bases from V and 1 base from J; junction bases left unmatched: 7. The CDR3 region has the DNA TGCGCCAGCAGCTGGGGACAGTTCGGTTCTGGGGCCAACGTCCTGACTTTC. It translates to CASSWGQFGSGANVLTF.

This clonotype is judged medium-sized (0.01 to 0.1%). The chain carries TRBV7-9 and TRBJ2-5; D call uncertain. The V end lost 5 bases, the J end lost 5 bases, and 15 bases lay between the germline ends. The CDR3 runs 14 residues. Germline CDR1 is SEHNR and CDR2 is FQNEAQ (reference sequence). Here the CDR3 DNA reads TGTGCCAGCAGCGCCCAAACGAATGCGGAGACCCAGTACTTC. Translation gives CASSAQTNAETQYF.

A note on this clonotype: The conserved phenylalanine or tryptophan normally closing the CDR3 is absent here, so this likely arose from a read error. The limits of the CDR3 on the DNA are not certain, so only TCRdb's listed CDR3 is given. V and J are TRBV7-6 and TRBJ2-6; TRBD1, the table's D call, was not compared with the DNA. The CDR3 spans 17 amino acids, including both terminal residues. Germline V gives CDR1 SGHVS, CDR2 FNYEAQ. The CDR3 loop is CASSDTQDTQNIQYFGA.

The CDR3, as DNA: TGTGCCAGCAGCTTAGGGTTGACCCTAACCTTGGCCCAGTACTTC. Translation: CASSLGLTLTLAQYF. This chain joins TRBV7-2 and TRBJ2-5; no firm D call. CDR3 length equals 15 residues. Germline loops: CDR1 SGHTA, CDR2 FQGNSA. V lost 1 base and J lost 9, with 18 bases in between.

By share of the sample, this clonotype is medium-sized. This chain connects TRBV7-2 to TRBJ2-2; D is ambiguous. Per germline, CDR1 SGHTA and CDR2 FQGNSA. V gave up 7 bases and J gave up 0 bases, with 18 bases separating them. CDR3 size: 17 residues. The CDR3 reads CASTLGLLGSNTGELFF. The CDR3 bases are TGTGCCAGCACCCTTGGGCTGTTGGGCTCGAACACCGGGGAGCTGTTTTTT.

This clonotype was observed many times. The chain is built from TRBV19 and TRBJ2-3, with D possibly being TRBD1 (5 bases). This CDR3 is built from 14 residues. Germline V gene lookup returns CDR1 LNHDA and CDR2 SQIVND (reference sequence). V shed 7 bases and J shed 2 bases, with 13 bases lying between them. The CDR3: CASMDTPYTDTQYF. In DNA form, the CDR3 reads TGTGCCAGTATGGACACCCCGTACACAGATACGCAGTATTTT.

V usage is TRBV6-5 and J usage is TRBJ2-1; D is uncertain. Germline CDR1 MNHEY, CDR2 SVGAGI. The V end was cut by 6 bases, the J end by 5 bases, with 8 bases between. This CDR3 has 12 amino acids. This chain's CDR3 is CASRIRDNEQFF. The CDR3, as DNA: TGTGCCAGCAGGATACGAGACAATGAGCAGTTCTTC.

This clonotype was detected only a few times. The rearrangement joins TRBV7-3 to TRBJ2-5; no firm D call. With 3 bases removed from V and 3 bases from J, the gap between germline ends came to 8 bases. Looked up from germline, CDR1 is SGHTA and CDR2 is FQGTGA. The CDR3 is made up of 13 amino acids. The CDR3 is CASSFAPEETQYF. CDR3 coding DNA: TGTGCCAGCAGCTTCGCGCCGGAAGAGACCCAGTACTTC.

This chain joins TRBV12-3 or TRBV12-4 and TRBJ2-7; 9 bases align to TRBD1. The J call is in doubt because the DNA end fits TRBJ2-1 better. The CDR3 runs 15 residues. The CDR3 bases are TGTGCCAGCACCGTGGGACAGGGCCGATACAATGAGCAGTTCTTC. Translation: CASTVGQGRYNEQFF.

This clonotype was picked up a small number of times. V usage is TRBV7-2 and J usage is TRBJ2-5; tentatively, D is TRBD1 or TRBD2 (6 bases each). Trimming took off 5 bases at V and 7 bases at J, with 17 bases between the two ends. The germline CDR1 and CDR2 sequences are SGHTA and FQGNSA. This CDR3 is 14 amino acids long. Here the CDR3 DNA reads TGTGCCAGCAGCCCATACTCGGGGGCGGGGACCCAGTACTTC. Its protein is CASSPYSGAGTQYF.

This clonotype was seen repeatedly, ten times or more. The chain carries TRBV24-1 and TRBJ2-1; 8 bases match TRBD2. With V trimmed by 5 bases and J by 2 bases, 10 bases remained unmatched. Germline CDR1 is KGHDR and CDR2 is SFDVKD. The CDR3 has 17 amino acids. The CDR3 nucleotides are TGTGCCACCAGTGCCGGAGGTGCGGGAGGCCCCTACAATGAGCAGTTCTTC. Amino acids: CATSAGGAGGPYNEQFF.

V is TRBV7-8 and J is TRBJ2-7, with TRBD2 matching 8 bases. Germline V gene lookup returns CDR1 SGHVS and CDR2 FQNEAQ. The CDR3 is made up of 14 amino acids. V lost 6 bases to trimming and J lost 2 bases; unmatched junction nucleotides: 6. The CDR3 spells CASSQTGGPYEQYF. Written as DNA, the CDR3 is TGTGCCAGCAGTCAGACGGGAGGGCCCTACGAGCAGTACTTC.

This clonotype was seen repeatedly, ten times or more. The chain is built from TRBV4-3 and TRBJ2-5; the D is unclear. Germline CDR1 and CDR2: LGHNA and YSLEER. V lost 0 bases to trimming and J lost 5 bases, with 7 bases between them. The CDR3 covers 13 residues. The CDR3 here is CASSQDLRETQYF. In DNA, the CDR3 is TGCGCCAGCAGCCAAGACCTTCGGGAGACCCAGTACTTC.